Reported below is one T cell receptor (beta chain). Its target is unknown. The germline V gene has CDR1 SGHTA and CDR2 FQGTGA. With V trimmed by 5 bases and J by 2 bases, 5 bases remained unmatched. This CDR3 spans 15 amino acids. All donors participated as healthy donors of bone marrow. The record originates from a study of cytomegalovirus exposure and HLA in healthy donors. Study results and limitations: In an earlier analysis, in fewer than 700 donors, most V segments appeared productive either ~87% or ~30% of the time. Most subjects had HLA-A and HLA-B alleles reportedly predicted accurately by TCR beta sequences.

PCR was performed using 60 Vbeta and 13 Jbeta primers. Data came from immunoSEQ multiplex PCR; TCRdb stores just in-frame clones and leaves some out. The sample carries around 110,000 clones, about 80% recorded once. The sequencing sample was made of PBMCs. The sequence derives from a young man in good health and CMV-seropositive. V is TRBV7-3 and J is TRBJ2-3; TRBD1 aligns across 9 bases. The CDR3 spells CASSKGQGNTDTQYF. The CDR3 coding sequence is TGTGCCAGCAGCAAGGGACAGGGAAACACAGATACGCAGTATTTT.